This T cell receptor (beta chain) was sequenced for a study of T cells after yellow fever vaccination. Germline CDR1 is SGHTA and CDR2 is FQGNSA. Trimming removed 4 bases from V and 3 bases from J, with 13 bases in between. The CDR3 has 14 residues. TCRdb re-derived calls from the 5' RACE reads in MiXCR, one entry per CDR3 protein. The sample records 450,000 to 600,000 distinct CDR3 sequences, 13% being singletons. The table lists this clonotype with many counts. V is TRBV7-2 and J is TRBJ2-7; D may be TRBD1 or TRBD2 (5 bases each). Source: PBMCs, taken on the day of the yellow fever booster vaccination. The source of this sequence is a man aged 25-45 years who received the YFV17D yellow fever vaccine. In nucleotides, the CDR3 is TGTGCCAGCAGCTCGGGGACCTCTCTCTACGAGCAGTACTTC. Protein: CASSSGTSLYEQYF.